This T cell receptor (beta chain) was identified in a study of T cells in localized non-small cell lung cancer. This clone is medium-sized by share. Its antigen is undetermined. From germline, CDR1 is SGHNT and CDR2 YENEEA. This CDR3 spans 15 amino acids. Trimming stripped 7 bases from V and 2 bases from J, with 17 bases between. Study observations and caveats: The study sequenced only one region of the tumor. As a result, intratumor heterogeneity could not be excluded and remains possible. The study found T cell clonality highest in uninvolved adjacent lung, above tumor.

Assay used: immunoSEQ multiplex PCR; TCRdb lists only in-frame clones, some missing. Of some 1,400 clones detected, 25% appear once; the ten largest clones hold 15% to 20%. Material: normal lung tissue next to the tumor, obtained before any cancer treatment. The chain carries TRBV11-3 and TRBJ1-1; no clear D gene. This TCR derives from a woman aged 40 to 75 with stage I squamous cell lung carcinoma. The CDR3 protein is CASIPPGRANTEAFF. In nucleotides, the CDR3 is TGTGCCAGCATCCCGCCGGGCAGAGCAAACACTGAAGCTTTCTTT.